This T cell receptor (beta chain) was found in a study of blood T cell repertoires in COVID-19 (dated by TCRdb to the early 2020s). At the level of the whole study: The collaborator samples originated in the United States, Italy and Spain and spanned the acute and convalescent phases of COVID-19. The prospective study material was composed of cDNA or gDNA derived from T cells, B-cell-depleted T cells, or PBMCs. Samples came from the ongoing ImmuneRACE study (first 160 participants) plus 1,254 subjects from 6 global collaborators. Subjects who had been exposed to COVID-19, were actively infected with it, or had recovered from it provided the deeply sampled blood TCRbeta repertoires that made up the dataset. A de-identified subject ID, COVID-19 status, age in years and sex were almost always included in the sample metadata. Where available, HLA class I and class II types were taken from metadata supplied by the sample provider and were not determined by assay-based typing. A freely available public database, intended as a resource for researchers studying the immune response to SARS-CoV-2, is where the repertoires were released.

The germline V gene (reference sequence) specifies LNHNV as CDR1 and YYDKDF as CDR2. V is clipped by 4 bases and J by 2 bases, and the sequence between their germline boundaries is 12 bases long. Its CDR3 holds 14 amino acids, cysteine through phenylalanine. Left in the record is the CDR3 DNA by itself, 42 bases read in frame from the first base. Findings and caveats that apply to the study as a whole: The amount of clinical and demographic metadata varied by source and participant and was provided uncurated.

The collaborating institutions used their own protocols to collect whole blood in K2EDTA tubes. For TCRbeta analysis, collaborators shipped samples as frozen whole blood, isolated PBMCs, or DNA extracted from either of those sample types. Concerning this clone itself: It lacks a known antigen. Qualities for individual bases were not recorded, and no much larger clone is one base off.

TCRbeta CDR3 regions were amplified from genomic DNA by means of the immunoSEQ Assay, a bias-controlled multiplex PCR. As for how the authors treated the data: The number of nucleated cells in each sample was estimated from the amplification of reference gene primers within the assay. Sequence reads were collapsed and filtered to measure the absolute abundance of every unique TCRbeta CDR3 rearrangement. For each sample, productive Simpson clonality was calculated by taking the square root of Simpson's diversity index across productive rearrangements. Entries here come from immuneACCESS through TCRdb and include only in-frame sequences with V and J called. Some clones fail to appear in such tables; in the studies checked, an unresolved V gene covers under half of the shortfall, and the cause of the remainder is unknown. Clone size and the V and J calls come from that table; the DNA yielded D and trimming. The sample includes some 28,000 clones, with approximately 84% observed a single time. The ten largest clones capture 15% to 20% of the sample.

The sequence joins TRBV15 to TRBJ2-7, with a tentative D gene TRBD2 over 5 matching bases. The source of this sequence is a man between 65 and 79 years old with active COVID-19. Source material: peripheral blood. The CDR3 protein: CATSKNSGAYEQYF. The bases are TGTGCCACCAGCAAGAACAGCGGTGCCTACGAGCAGTACTTC.